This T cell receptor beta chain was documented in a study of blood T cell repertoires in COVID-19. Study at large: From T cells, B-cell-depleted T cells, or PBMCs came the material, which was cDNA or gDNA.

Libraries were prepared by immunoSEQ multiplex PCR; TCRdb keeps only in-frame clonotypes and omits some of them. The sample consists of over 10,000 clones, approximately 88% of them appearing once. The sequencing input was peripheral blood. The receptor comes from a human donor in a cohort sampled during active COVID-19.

The CDR3 region is CATSQQGAVETQYF. The CDR3, as DNA: TGTGCCACCAGTCAACAGGGGGCTGTCGAGACCCAGTACTTC. The chain carries TRBV24-1 and TRBJ2-5; 9 bases match TRBD1. This CDR3 region has 14 residues. The germline CDR1 and CDR2 sequences are KGHDR and SFDVKD. The trim removed 6 bases at V and 5 bases at J, leaving 6 bases unmatched.